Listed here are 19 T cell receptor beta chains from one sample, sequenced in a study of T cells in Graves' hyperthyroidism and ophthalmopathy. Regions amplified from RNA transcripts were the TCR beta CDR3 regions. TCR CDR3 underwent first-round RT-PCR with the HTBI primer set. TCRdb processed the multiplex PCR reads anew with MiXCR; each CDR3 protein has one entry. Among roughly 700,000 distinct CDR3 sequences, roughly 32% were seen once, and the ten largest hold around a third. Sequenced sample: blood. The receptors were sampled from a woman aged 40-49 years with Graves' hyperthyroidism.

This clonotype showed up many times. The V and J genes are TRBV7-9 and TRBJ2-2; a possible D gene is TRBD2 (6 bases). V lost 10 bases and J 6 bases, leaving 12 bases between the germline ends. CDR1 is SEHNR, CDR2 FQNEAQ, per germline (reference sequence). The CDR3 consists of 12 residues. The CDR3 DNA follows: TGTGCCACCCGACGGGAGTCCGGGGAGCTGTTTTTT. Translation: CATRRESGELFF.

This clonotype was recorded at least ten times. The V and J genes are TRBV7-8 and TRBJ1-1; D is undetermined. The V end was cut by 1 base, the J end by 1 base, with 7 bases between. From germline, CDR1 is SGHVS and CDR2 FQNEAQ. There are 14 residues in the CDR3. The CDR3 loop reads CASSLVGRNTEAFF. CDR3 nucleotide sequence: TGTGCCAGCAGCTTAGTGGGCAGGAACACTGAAGCTTTCTTT.

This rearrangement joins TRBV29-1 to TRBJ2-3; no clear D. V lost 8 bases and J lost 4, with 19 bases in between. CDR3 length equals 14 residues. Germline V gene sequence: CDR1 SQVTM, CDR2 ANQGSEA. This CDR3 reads CSTEESPGADTQYF. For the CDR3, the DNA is TGCAGCACTGAGGAATCCCCCGGCGCAGATACGCAGTATTTT.

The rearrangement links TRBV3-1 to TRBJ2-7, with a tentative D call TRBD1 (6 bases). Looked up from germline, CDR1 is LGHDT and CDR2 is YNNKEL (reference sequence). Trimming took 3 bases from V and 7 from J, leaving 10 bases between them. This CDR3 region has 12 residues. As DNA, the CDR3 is TGTGCCAGCAGCCAGGGGGCGGAAGAGCAGTACTTC. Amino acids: CASSQGAEEQYF.

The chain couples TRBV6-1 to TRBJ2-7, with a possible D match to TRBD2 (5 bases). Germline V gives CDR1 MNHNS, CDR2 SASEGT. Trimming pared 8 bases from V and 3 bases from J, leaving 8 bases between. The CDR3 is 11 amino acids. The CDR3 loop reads CASPDFYEQYF. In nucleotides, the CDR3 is TGTGCCAGCCCGGACTTCTACGAGCAGTACTTC.

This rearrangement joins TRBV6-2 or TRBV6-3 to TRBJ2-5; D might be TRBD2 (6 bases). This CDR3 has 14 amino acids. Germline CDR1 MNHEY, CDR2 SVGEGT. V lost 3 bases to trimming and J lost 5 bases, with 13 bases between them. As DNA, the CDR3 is TGTGCCAGCAGTTATGGGCGGGACGGGGAGACCCAGTACTTC. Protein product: CASSYGRDGETQYF.

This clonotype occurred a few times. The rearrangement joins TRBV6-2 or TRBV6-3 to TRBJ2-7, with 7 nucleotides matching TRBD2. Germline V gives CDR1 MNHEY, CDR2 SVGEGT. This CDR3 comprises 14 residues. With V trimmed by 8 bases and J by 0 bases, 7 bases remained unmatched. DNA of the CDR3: TGTGCCAGCTGGAAAGCGGGGTACTCCTACGAGCAGTACTTC. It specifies CASWKAGYSYEQYF.

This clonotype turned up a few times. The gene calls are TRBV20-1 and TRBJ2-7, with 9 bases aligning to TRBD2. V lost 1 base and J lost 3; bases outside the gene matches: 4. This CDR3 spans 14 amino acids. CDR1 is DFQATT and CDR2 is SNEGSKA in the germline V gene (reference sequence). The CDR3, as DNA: TGCAGTGCTAGAGTACCGACTAGCGGCTACGAGCAGTACTTC. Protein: CSARVPTSGYEQYF.

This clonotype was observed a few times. DNA for the CDR3: TGTGCCAGCAGTTCCCTGGAGGCGGTCCAAGAGACCCAGTACTTC. Protein: CASSSLEAVQETQYF. The genes are TRBV28 and TRBJ2-5; D might be TRBD2 (5 bases). Germline V CDR1 and CDR2: MDHEN, SYDVKM. The CDR3 runs 15 residues. The V end lost 4 bases, the J end lost 1 base, and 13 bases lay between the germline ends.

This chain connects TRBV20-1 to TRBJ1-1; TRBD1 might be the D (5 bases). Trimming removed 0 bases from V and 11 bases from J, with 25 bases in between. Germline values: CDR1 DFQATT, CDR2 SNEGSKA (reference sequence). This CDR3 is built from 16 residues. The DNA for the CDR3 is TGCAGTGCTAGAGACCTCCTGGAGGGACTCCGGAATTTTGCTTTCTTT. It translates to CSARDLLEGLRNFAFF.

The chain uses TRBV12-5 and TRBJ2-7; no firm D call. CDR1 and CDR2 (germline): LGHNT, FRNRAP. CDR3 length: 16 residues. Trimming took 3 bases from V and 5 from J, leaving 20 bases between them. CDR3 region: CASGFSCRTEEDEQYF. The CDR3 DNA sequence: TGTGCTAGTGGTTTCAGTTGCAGGACCGAAGAGGACGAGCAGTACTTC.

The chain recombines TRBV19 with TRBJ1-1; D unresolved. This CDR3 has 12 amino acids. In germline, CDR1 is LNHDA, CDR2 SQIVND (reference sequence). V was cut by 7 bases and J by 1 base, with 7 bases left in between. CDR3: CASKRENTEAFF. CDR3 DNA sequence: TGTGCCAGTAAACGGGAGAACACTGAAGCTTTCTTT.

The CDR3 is CASSSGGAATEAFF. CDR3 sequence (DNA): TGTGCCAGCAGCTCTGGGGGGGCGGCCACTGAAGCTTTCTTT. V usage is TRBV7-2 and J usage is TRBJ1-1; weak D call: TRBD1 (6 bases). Trimming cost V 4 bases and J 4 bases, with 13 bases left between them. The CDR3 loop spans 14 amino acids. The germline V gene encodes CDR1 SGHTA and CDR2 FQGNSA.

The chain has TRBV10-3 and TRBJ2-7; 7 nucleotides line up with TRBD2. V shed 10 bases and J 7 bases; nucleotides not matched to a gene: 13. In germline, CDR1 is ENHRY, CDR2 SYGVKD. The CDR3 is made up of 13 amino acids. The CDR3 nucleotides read TGTGCCAGCTCGGGGAGGGTCATTGATGAGCAGTACTTC. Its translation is CASSGRVIDEQYF.

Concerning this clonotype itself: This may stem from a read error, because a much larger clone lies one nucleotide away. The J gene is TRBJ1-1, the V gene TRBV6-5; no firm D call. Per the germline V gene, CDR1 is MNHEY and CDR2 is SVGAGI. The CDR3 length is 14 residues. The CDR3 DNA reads TGTGTCAGCAGTTACGTCGGCGAGGACACTGAAGCTTTCTTT. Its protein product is CVSSYVGEDTEAFF.

The CDR3: CASSQGMEKLFF. CDR3 DNA: TGCGCCAGCAGCCAAGGGATGGAAAAACTGTTTTTT. V gene TRBV4-3 combines with J gene TRBJ1-4; D call uncertain. Germline values: CDR1 LGHNA, CDR2 YSLEER. The germline V and J ends were trimmed by 1 base and 8 bases, with 5 bases remaining between them. The CDR3 loop spans 12 amino acids.

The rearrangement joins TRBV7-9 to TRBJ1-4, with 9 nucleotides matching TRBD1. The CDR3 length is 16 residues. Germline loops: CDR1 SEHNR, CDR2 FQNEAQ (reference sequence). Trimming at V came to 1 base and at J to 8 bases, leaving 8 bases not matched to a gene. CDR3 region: CASSLGAGTGNEKLFF. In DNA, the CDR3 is TGTGCCAGCAGCTTAGGTGCCGGGACAGGGAACGAAAAACTGTTTTTT. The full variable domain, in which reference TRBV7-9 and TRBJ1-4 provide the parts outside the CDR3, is DTGVSQNPRHKITKRGQNVTFRCDPISEHNRLYWYRQTLGQGPEFLTYFQNEAQLEKSRLLSDRFSAERPKGSFSTLEIQRTEQGDSAMYLCASSLGAGTGNEKLFFGSGTQLSVL.

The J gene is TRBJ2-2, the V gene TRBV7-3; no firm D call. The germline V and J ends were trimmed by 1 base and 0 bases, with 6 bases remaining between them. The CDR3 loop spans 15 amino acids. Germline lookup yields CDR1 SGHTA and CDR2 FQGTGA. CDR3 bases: TGTGCCAGCAGCTTAAACCCAGCGAACACCGGGGAGCTGTTTTTT. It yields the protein CASSLNPANTGELFF.

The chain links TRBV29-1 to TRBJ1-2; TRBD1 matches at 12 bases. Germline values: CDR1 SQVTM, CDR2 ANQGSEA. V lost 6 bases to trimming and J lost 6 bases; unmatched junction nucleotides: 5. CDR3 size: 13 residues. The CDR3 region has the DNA TGCAGCGTACCGGGACAGGGGGCTGATGGCTACACCTTC. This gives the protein CSVPGQGADGYTF.